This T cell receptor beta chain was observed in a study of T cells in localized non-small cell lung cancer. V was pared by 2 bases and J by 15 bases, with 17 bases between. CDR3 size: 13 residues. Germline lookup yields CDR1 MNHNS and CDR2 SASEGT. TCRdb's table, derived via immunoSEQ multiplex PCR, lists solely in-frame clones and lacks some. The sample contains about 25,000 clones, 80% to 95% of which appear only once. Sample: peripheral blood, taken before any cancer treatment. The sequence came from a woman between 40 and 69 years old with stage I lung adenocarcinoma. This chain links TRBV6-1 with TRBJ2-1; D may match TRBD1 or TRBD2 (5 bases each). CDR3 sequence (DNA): TGTGCCAGCAGTGAACCCCTTCTTAGGGACGGGTTCTTC. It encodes CASSEPLLRDGFF.